The 5 T cell receptor beta chains below were found in one sample sequenced in a study of T cells after yellow fever vaccination. One entry per CDR3 protein results from TCRdb running MiXCR on the 5' RACE reads. The sample yields roughly 68,000 distinct CDR3 sequences, approximately 7% seen once. The sequencing used CD8+ T cells sorted from PBMCs, collected around 45 days after the first yellow fever vaccination. These receptor sequences come from a man aged 18 to 29 who received the YFV17D yellow fever vaccine.

This clonotype has at least ten counts. The chain carries TRBV4-3 and TRBJ2-7; D might be TRBD1 (7 bases). The CDR3 extends over 18 amino acids. The germline CDR1 and CDR2 sequences are LGHNA and YSLEER. V shed 4 bases and J shed 4 bases, with 26 bases lying between them. CDR3: CASSPVPTAGTDPYEQYF. DNA for the CDR3: TGCGCCAGCAGCCCCGTACCCACGGCGGGGACAGACCCGTACGAGCAGTACTTC.

This clonotype has a handful of counts. The chain joins TRBV30 to TRBJ2-5, with D possibly matching TRBD1 (5 bases). V was shortened by 0 bases and J by 9 bases, with 8 bases between the two germline ends. Germline lookup yields CDR1 GTSNPN and CDR2 SVGIG (reference sequence). This CDR3 has 11 amino acids. CDR3 DNA sequence: TGTGCCTGGAGTGTACAGGCCCCCCAGTACTTC. Protein product: CAWSVQAPQYF.

This clonotype has at least ten counts. The chain recombines TRBV12-3 or TRBV12-4 with TRBJ2-4, with TRBD2 identical over 11 bases. This CDR3 is built from 17 residues. The junction had 3 bases not matched to a gene; V was cut back by 2 bases and J by 0 bases. The CDR3 spells CASSLLAGGLAKNIQYF. DNA of the CDR3: TGTGCCAGCAGTTTACTAGCGGGGGGTCTAGCCAAAAACATTCAGTACTTC.

This clonotype was counted only a few times. The V call is TRBV7-2, the J call TRBJ2-1; no definite D call. The CDR3 extends over 12 amino acids. Germline-derived CDR1 and CDR2 are SGHTA and FQGNSA. The ends were cut back, 3 bases at V and 5 bases at J, with 5 bases in the middle. The CDR3 nucleotides read TGTGCCAGCAGCTTCCTCCACAATGAGCAGTTCTTC. Its protein product is CASSFLHNEQFF.

CDR3 sequence (DNA): TGCAGTGCCACCGACAAGGGCGCGAATGAGCAGTTCTTC. This sequence encodes CSATDKGANEQFF. This chain links TRBV20-1 with TRBJ2-1, with D unresolved. Germline lookup yields CDR1 DFQATT and CDR2 SNEGSKA (reference sequence). Trimming pared 6 bases from V and 7 bases from J, leaving 16 bases between. CDR3 length equals 13 residues.